What follows describes a single T cell receptor (beta chain). Its antigen is unknown. The donors were part of the validation cohort, which consisted of about 120 subjects and was separate from the first cohort of 600 to 850 subjects. Sequenced by immunoSEQ multiplex PCR; TCRdb stores in-frame clones only, minus some. The table has roughly 70,000 clones, 70% to 90% seen once. The CDR3 has 15 amino acids. Germline V gives CDR1 LGHNA, CDR2 YSLEER. Trimming at V came to 0 bases and at J to 4 bases, leaving 3 bases not matched to a gene. These data come from a study of cytomegalovirus exposure and HLA in healthy donors. Across the whole study: The 95 to 150 validation repertoires were produced on the same platform as the 650 or so repertoires of the first cohort. This was reported in a later analysis. Findings of the study overall: Rarity characterized most TCR sequences, yet some public TCRs appeared in many donors. Researchers catalogued about 150 TCR beta chains as cytomegalovirus-associated.

This TCR derives from a woman aged 18-29 years in good health and CMV-seropositive. The chain joins TRBV4-3 to TRBJ2-1, with 7 bases fitting TRBD2. Sequencing was done on a sample of PBMCs. As DNA, the CDR3 is TGCGCCAGCAGCCAAGAGGGGGGGTATTACAATGAGCAGTTCTTC. It translates to CASSQEGGYYNEQFF.